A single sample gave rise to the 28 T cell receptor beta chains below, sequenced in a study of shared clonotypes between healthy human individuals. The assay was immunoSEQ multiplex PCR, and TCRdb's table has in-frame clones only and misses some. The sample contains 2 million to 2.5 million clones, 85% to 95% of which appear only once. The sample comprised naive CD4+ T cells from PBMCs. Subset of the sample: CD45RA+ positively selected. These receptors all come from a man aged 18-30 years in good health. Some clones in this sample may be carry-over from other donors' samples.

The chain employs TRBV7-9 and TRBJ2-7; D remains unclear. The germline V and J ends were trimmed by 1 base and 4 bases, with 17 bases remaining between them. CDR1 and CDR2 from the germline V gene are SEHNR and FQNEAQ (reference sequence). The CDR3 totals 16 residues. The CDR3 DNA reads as TGTGCCAGCAGCTTAGGGGATTTGGGGAACGGTTACGAGCAGTACTTC. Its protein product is CASSLGDLGNGYEQYF.

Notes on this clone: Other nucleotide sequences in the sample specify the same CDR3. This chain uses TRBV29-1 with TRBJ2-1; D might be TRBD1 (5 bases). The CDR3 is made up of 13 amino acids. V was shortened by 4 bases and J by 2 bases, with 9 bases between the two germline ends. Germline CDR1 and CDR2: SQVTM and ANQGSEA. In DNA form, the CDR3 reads TGCAGCGTTGCTGGCAGGGCCTACAATGAGCAGTTCTTC. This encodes CSVAGRAYNEQFF.

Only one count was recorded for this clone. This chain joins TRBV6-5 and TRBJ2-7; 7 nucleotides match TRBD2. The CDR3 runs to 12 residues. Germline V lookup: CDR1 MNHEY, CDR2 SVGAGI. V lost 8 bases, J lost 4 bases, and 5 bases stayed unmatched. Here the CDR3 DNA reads TGTGCCAGCGGTACTAGCGAGTACGAGCAGTACTTC. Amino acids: CASGTSEYEQYF.

CDR3 nucleotides: TGTGCCAGCAGCCCGCGACTAGCGGGAGTGGTCGGAGGGGAGCAGTTCTTC. As protein: CASSPRLAGVVGGEQFF. The rearrangement uses TRBV7-8 and TRBJ2-1; 12 bases are a match to TRBD2. This CDR3 has 17 amino acids. Germline trimming cut 5 bases from V and 10 bases from J; bases unmatched to any gene: 15. CDR1 and CDR2 (germline): SGHVS, FQNEAQ.

CDR3 sequence reads: CASSHPNGDEQYF. In DNA form, the CDR3 reads TGTGCCAGCAGCCACCCTAACGGGGACGAGCAGTACTTC. V and J are TRBV14 and TRBJ2-7; a weak D match, TRBD2 (5 bases). This CDR3 is built from 13 residues. The V end lost 3 bases, the J end lost 5 bases, and 11 bases lay between the germline ends. Germline CDR1 is SGHDN and CDR2 is FVKESK.

The CDR3 sequence: CASSLDPRLAYEQYF. The CDR3 bases are TGTGCCAGCAGCTTAGACCCCCGACTAGCCTACGAGCAGTACTTC. V gene TRBV7-2 combines with J gene TRBJ2-7; a possible D gene is TRBD2 (6 bases). Germline V gene sequence: CDR1 SGHTA, CDR2 FQGNSA. There are 15 residues in the CDR3. V gave up 1 base and J gave up 2 bases, with 12 bases separating them.

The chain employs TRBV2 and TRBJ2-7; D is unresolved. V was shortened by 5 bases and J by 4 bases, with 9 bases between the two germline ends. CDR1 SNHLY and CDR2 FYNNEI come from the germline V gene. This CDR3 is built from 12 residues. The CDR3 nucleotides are TGTGCCAGCAGTTTACAGTCGTACGAGCAGTACTTC. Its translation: CASSLQSYEQYF.

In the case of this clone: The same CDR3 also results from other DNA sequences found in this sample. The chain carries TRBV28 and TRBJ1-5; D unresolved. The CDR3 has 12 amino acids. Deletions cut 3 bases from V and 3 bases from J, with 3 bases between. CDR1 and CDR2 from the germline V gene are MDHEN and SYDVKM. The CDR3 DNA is TGTGCCAGCAGTTTCTACAATCAGCCCCAGCATTTT. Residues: CASSFYNQPQHF.

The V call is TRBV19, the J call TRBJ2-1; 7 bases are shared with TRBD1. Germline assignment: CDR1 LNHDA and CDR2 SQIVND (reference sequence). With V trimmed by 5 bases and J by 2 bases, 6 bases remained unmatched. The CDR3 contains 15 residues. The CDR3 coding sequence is TGTGCCAGTAGTGAGGGGGCCCTAACCTACAATGAGCAGTTCTTC. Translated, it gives CASSEGALTYNEQFF.

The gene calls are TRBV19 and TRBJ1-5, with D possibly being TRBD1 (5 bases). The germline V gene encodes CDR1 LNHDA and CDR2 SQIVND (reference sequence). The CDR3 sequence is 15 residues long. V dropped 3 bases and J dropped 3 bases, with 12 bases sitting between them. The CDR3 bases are TGTGCCAGTAGTATCCCCCCAGGGATCAATCAGCCCCAGCATTTT. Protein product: CASSIPPGINQPQHF.

The chain's CDR3 is CASSPDPGGSYEQYF. In DNA form, the CDR3 reads TGTGCCAGCAGCCCGGATCCCGGCGGGTCCTACGAGCAGTACTTC. V and J are TRBV5-4 and TRBJ2-7; tentative D call: TRBD2 (5 bases). V lost 4 bases to trimming and J lost 1 base, with 15 bases between them. Germline V gives CDR1 SGHNT, CDR2 YYREEE (reference sequence). The CDR3 is 15 amino acids. Based on the CDR3 plus reference TRBV5-4 and TRBJ2-7, the full variable domain is ETGVTQSPTHLIKTRGQQVTLRCSSQSGHNTVSWYQQALGQGPQFIFQYYREEENGRGNFPPRFSGLQFPNYSSELNVNALELDDSALYLCASSPDPGGSYEQYFGPGTRLTVT.

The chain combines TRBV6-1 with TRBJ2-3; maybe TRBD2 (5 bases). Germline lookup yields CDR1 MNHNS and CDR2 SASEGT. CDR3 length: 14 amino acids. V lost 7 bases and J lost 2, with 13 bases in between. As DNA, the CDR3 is TGTGCCAGCACTTCGACTATAAACACAGATACGCAGTATTTT. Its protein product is CASTSTINTDTQYF.

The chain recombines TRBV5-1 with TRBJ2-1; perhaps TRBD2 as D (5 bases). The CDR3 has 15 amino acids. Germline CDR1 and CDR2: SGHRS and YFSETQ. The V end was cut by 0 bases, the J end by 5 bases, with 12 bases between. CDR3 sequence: CASSLGVVGNNEQFF. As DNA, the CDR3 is TGCGCCAGCAGCTTGGGCGTCGTCGGGAACAATGAGCAGTTCTTC.

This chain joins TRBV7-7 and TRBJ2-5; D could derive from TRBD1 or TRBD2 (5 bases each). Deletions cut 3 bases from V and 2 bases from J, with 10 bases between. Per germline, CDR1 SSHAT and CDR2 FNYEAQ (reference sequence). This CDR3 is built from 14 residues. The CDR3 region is CASSFAGTQETQYF. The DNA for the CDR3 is TGTGCCAGCAGCTTTGCCGGGACGCAAGAGACCCAGTACTTC.

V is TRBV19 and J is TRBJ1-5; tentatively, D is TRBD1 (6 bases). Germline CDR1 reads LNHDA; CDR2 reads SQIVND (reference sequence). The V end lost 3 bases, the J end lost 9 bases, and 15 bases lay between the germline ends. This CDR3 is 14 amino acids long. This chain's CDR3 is CASSIRRGALPQHF. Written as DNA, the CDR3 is TGTGCCAGTAGTATCCGGAGGGGGGCCCTGCCCCAGCATTTT.

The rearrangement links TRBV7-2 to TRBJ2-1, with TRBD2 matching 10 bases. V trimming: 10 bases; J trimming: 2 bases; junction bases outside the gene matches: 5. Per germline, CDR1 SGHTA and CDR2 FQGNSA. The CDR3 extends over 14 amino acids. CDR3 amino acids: CATRSGRAYNEQFF. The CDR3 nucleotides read TGTGCCACCCGCAGCGGGAGGGCCTACAATGAGCAGTTCTTC. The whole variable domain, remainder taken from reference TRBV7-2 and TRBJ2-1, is GAGVSQSPSNKVTEKGKDVELRCDPISGHTALYWYRQSLGQGLEFLIYFQGNSAPDKSGLPSDRFSAERTGGSVSTLTIQRTQQEDSAVYLCATRSGRAYNEQFFGPGTRLTVL.

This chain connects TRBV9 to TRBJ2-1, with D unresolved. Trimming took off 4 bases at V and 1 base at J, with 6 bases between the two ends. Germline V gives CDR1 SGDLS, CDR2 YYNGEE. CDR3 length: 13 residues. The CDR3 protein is CASSMGSYNEQFF. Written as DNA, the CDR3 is TGTGCCAGCAGCATGGGTTCCTACAATGAGCAGTTCTTC.

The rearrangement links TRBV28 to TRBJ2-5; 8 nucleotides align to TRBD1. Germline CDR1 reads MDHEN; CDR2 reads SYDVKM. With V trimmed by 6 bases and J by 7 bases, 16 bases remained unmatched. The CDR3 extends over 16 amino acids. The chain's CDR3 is CASSPPGGRRRGTQYF. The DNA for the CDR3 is TGTGCCAGCAGCCCTCCAGGGGGCCGTAGACGAGGGACCCAGTACTTC.

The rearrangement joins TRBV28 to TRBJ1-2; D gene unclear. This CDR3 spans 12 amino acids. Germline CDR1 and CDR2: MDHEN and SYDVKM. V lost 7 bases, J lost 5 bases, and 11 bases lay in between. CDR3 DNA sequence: TGTGCCAGCACGGGCCTGAAGTATGGCTACACCTTC. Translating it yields CASTGLKYGYTF.

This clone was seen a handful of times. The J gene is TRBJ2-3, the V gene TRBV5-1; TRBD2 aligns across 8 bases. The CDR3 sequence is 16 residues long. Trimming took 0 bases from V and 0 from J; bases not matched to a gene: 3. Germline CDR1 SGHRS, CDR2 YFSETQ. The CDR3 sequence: CASSLGLASSTDTQYF. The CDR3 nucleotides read TGCGCCAGCAGCTTGGGACTAGCGTCTAGCACAGATACGCAGTATTTT.

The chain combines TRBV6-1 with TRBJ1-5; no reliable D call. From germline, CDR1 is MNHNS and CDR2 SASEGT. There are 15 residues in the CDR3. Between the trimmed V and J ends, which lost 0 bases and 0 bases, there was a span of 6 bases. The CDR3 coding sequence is TGTGCCAGCAGTGAAGCGCAAGTTAGCAATCAGCCCCAGCATTTT. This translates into CASSEAQVSNQPQHF.

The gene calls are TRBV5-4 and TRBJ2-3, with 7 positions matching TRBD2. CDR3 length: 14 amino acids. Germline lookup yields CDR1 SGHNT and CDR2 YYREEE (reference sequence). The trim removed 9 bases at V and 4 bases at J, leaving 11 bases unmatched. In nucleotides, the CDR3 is TGTGCCACGGCTAGCCGGGGAGGGGCAGATACGCAGTATTTT. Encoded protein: CATASRGGADTQYF.

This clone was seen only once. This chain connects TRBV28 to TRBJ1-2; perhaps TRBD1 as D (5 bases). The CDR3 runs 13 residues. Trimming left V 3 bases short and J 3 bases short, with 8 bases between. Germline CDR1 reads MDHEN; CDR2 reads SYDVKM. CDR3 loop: CASSLGRYYGYTF. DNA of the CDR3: TGTGCCAGCAGTTTGGGACGGTACTATGGCTACACCTTC.

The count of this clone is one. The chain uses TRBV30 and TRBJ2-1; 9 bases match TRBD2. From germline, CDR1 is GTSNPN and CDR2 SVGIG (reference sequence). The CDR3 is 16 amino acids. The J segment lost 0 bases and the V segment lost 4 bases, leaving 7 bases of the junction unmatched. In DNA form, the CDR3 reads TGTGCCTGGACGGCTAGCGGGGACCCCTCCTACAATGAGCAGTTCTTC. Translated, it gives CAWTASGDPSYNEQFF. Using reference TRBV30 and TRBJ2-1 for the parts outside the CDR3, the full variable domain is SQTIHQWPATLVQPVGSPLSLECTVEGTSNPNLYWYRQAAGRGLQLLFYSVGIGQISSEVPQNLSASRPQDRQFILSSKKLLLSDSGFYLCAWTASGDPSYNEQFFGPGTRLTVL.

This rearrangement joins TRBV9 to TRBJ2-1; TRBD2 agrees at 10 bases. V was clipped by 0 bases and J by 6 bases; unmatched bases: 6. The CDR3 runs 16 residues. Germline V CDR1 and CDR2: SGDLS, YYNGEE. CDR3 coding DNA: TGTGCCAGCAGCGTAGCGGCTAGCGGGAGTTTCAATGAGCAGTTCTTC. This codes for CASSVAASGSFNEQFF.

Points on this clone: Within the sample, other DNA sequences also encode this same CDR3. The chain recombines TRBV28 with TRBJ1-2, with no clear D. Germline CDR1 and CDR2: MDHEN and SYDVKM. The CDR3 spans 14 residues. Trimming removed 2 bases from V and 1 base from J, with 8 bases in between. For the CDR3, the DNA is TGTGCCAGCAGTTTAACCGGGGTTAACTATGGCTACACCTTC. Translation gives CASSLTGVNYGYTF.

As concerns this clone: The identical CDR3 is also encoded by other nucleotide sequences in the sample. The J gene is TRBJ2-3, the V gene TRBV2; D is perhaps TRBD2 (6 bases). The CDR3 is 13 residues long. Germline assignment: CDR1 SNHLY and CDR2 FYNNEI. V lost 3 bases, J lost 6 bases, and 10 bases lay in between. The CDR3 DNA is TGTGCCAGCAGTGATTCAGGGAGGGATACGCAGTATTTT. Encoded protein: CASSDSGRDTQYF.

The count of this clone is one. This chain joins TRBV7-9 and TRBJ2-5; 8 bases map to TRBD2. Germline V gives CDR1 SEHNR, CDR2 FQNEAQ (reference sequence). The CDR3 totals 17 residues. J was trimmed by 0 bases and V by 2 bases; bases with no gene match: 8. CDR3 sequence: CASSLLGTSGYQETQYF. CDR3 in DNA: TGTGCCAGCAGCTTATTAGGAACTAGCGGTTACCAAGAGACCCAGTACTTC. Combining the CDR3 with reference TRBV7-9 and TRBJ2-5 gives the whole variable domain DTGVSQNPRHKITKRGQNVTFRCDPISEHNRLYWYRQTLGQGPEFLTYFQNEAQLEKSRLLSDRFSAERPKGSFSTLEIQRTEQGDSAMYLCASSLLGTSGYQETQYFGPGTRLLVL.